The next 9 T cell receptor beta chains were all read from a single sample in a study of early T cells in non-severe SARS-CoV-2 infection (dated by TCRdb to the early 2020s). The library came from 5' RACE. The sequencer listed for this sample is NextSeq 500. TCRdb passed the public sequencing reads through fastp at Q25 and MiXCR, retaining productive beta sequences. Here each entry gathers all rows of one CDR3 protein and keeps the most common genes and DNA. For this sample the table gives about 44,000 distinct CDR3 sequences, of which roughly 23% were detected only once. The ten largest clones represent 4.6% of the sample. Sample: whole blood, taken at baseline. The receptors derive from an adult who was a healthcare worker with PCR-confirmed SARS-CoV-2 infection or an uninfected control (not recorded which).

At least ten counts were recorded for this clonotype. The chain is built from TRBV9 and TRBJ2-6; maybe TRBD1 (5 bases). CDR1 and CDR2 (germline): SGDLS, YYNGEE. Deletions cut 3 bases from V and 2 bases from J, with 9 bases between. The CDR3 length is 15 residues. The CDR3 coding sequence is TGTGCCAGCAGCGCTACAGGAGCTGGGGCCAACGTCCTGACTTTC. It encodes CASSATGAGANVLTF.

The chain combines TRBV19 with TRBJ2-2, with 8 positions matching TRBD1. V was pared by 7 bases and J by 7 bases, with 5 bases of the junction left unmatched. CDR1 is LNHDA, CDR2 SQIVND, per germline (reference sequence). The CDR3 loop spans 13 amino acids. The CDR3 DNA reads TGTGCCAGTAATAGACAGGGGAACGGGGAGCTGTTTTTT. Translating it yields CASNRQGNGELFF.

In this sample, this clonotype turned up a few times. This CDR3 reads CSVEKGSGDLYEQYF. The CDR3 region has the DNA TGCAGCGTTGAAAAGGGGTCAGGGGACCTGTACGAGCAGTACTTC. The chain carries TRBV29-1 and TRBJ2-7, with D perhaps matching TRBD1 (6 bases). CDR3 length equals 15 residues. V dropped 2 bases and J dropped 4 bases, with 18 bases sitting between them. Germline CDR1 reads SQVTM; CDR2 reads ANQGSEA.

The V and J genes are TRBV4-3 and TRBJ2-3; 7 bases match TRBD1. The CDR3 extends over 14 amino acids. After removal of 4 bases from V and 2 bases from J, the junction contained 3 bases not matched to a gene. Germline V gene sequence: CDR1 LGHNA, CDR2 YSLEER. CDR3 amino acids: CASSRGQATDTQYF. The DNA for the CDR3 is TGCGCCAGCAGCCGAGGACAGGCCACAGATACGCAGTATTTT.

This clonotype was counted a few times. The J gene is TRBJ1-1, the V gene TRBV29-1, with D possibly being TRBD1 (6 bases). The CDR3 consists of 12 residues. Trimming removed 4 bases at V and 2 bases at J, with 8 bases between. Germline assignment: CDR1 SQVTM and CDR2 ANQGSEA. CDR3 DNA: TGCAGCGTTGGGACAGCCAACACTGAAGCTTTCTTT. It codes for CSVGTANTEAFF.

In this sample, this clonotype turned up many times. The genes are TRBV11-2 and TRBJ1-4; unclear D gene. The CDR3 has 15 residues. Trimming stripped 0 bases from V and 7 bases from J, with 12 bases between. Germline V lookup: CDR1 SGHAT, CDR2 FQNNGV. In nucleotides, the CDR3 is TGTGCCAGCAGCTTAGACGAGGTTCTCGGTGAAAAACTGTTTTTT. It encodes CASSLDEVLGEKLFF.

The gene calls are TRBV10-3 and TRBJ2-3; 8 nucleotides align to TRBD2. The V gene end was trimmed by 6 bases and the J gene end by 6 bases; junction bases not matched to a gene: 8. This CDR3 has 14 residues. Germline V gives CDR1 ENHRY, CDR2 SYGVKD. The CDR3 DNA is TGTGCCATCAGCCCGGGAGGGGCCCAGGATACGCAGTATTTT. Translation: CAISPGGAQDTQYF.

The genes are TRBV9 and TRBJ1-6, with a possible D match to TRBD1 (6 bases). Germline CDR1 reads SGDLS; CDR2 reads YYNGEE. The CDR3 runs to 14 residues. V gave up 4 bases and J gave up 7 bases, with 12 bases separating them. The CDR3 spells CASSPGGLNSPLHF. The DNA of the CDR3 is TGTGCCAGCAGCCCTGGGGGCCTAAATTCACCCCTCCACTTT. The entire variable domain, with the rest obtained from reference TRBV9 and TRBJ1-6, is as follows: DSGVTQTPKHLITATGQRVTLRCSPRSGDLSVYWYQQSLDQGLQFLIQYYNGEERAKGNILERFSAQQFPDLHSELNLSSLELGDSALYFCASSPGGLNSPLHFGNGTRLTVT.

The rearrangement joins TRBV5-1 to TRBJ2-3; 12 nucleotides align to TRBD1. The length of the CDR3 is 17 residues. After removal of 0 bases from V and 4 bases from J, the junction contained 6 bases not matched to a gene. The germline gives CDR1 SGHRS, CDR2 YFSETQ. This CDR3 reads CASSLVPGTGGADTQYF. In DNA form, the CDR3 reads TGCGCCAGCAGCTTGGTCCCCGGGACAGGGGGCGCAGATACGCAGTATTTT.